The rows below give T cell receptor beta chains drawn from one sample of a study of T-cell memory formation after mild COVID-19. TCRdb analysed the 5' RACE reads with MiXCR anew, one entry per CDR3 protein. The repertoire holds around 340,000 distinct CDR3 sequences, 10% to 15% seen once, with roughly 23% in the top ten. Source material: PBMCs or a T cell subset sorted from them (not recorded which). All receptors come from a man between 18 and 35 years old who had mild COVID-19 (a few samples of this study predate the infection). Cell type and time point are not known. The CDR3 runs from the conserved cysteine through the conserved F or W. The D gene is left open where the match is weak.

TRBV10-3	TRBJ2-5	TRBD2	14	CAITPSGGRETQYF
TRBV6-5	TRBJ1-1	NA	13	CASSYSSRGQAFF
TRBV4-3	TRBJ1-1	NA	15	CASSQVGIGNTEAFF
TRBV29-1	TRBJ1-6	NA	13	CSGGEGLNSPLHF
TRBV6-5	TRBJ2-7	NA	16	CASSYSQQGSSYEQYF
TRBV6-2/TRBV6-3	TRBJ1-4	NA	16	CASSYSTGATNEKLFF
TRBV18	TRBJ1-5	NA	14	CASSQGFGNQPQHF
TRBV4-2	TRBJ1-6	TRBD1	14	CASSSGQPASPLHF
TRBV12-3/TRBV12-4	TRBJ2-7	TRBD1	15	CASSLSPGTDYEQYF
TRBV3-1	TRBJ2-1	NA	12	CASSQDSNEQFF
TRBV5-1	TRBJ1-4	NA	15	CASSFGGATNEKLFF
TRBV7-2	TRBJ1-2	NA	14	CASSPGLSGYGYTF
TRBV6-5	TRBJ1-4	NA	14	CASRLQGRGEKLFF
TRBV30	TRBJ2-3	TRBD2	16	CAWSLGLAGGLDTQYF
TRBV15	TRBJ1-5	NA	13	CATQVASNQPQHF
TRBV13	TRBJ2-1	NA	14	CASSQPGTPPGQFF
TRBV9	TRBJ1-2	NA	10	CAWLKNGYTF
TRBV14	TRBJ1-1	TRBD1	13	CASSQSQQGRAFF
TRBV6-5	TRBJ1-6	NA	15	CASRRTSSYNSPLHF
TRBV7-9	TRBJ2-1	NA	12	CASSLIMSGLFF
TRBV29-1	TRBJ2-3	NA	14	CSVGPLDIPDTQYF
TRBV4-3	TRBJ1-1	NA	15	CASSQDRKGGRGPFF
TRBV6-5	TRBJ2-4	NA	11	CASAAKKIQYF
TRBV5-1	TRBJ2-5	TRBD1	16	CASSLEPRQGPETQYF
TRBV5-5	TRBJ1-2	NA	13	CASSFDSHYGYTF
TRBV7-2	TRBJ1-5	TRBD1	17	CASSLHFGTGVNQPQHF
TRBV7-7	TRBJ2-2	NA	15	CASSPTATNTGELFF
TRBV7-9	TRBJ1-2	TRBD1	13	CASRGTADYGYTF
TRBV7-2	TRBJ2-1	NA	16	CASRPKGGAALNEQFF
TRBV6-6	TRBJ1-1	NA	13	CASSAGLYTEAFF
TRBV7-9	TRBJ2-1	TRBD2	15	CASSGGAGIYNEQFF
TRBV20-1	TRBJ1-2	NA	13	CSVRDGGYYGYTF
TRBV24-1	TRBJ2-5	TRBD1	14	CATSDGTVLETQYF
TRBV9	TRBJ2-3	NA	15	CASSAALAETDTQYF
TRBV5-6	TRBJ2-7	TRBD2	17	CASSQRGRGTRTYEQYF
TRBV4-3	TRBJ2-2	TRBD2	14	CASSQDGGGGELFF
TRBV7-9	TRBJ2-4	NA	17	CASSISVRGKGKNIQYF
TRBV5-1	TRBJ2-2	NA	14	CASRPGSDTGELFF
TRBV20-1	TRBJ2-2	NA	13	CSAGAENTGELFF
TRBV5-1	TRBJ1-6	TRBD1	15	CASSLDGQGDSPLHF
TRBV3-1	TRBJ2-4	NA	17	CASSQVRTGPTKNIQYF
TRBV7-9	TRBJ2-2	TRBD1	14	CASRTGENTGELFF
TRBV6-1	TRBJ1-1	NA	13	CASKEQMNTEAFF
TRBV6-5	TRBJ1-1	NA	14	CASSYRPRSTEAFF
TRBV7-9	TRBJ1-3	NA	12	CASSQSGNTIYF
TRBV7-2	TRBJ2-5	NA	15	CASSLGADPQETQYF
TRBV10-3	TRBJ2-5	NA	15	CAISVRPGPEETQYF
TRBV6-2/TRBV6-3	TRBJ2-7	TRBD1	16	CASSVYRGLFIDEQYF
TRBV3-1	TRBJ2-7	TRBD2	15	CASSQGAGGTYEQYF
TRBV5-1	TRBJ2-5	NA	14	CASSPTVPLETQYF
TRBV12-3/TRBV12-4	TRBJ2-3	NA	16	CASSAYRAKGPDTQYF